This T cell receptor (beta chain) was found in a study of technical replicates of blood from several donors. With 0 bases removed from V and 0 bases from J, the gap between germline ends came to 9 bases. The CDR3 spans 16 residues. The germline gives CDR1 SGHDT, CDR2 YYEEEE. TCRdb's table, derived via immunoSEQ multiplex PCR, lists solely in-frame clones and lacks some. The sample records about 73,000 clones, 90% to 95% being singletons. In its sample, this clone was seen once. The clonotype comes from a human donor in good health. V and J are TRBV5-6 and TRBJ1-4, with D possibly matching TRBD1 (5 bases). Specimen: T cells isolated from PBMCs. CDR3 sequence: CASSLGGGATNEKLFF. The CDR3 coding sequence is TGTGCCAGCAGCTTGGGCGGGGGTGCAACTAATGAAAAACTGTTTTTT.